Below, 8 T cell receptor beta chains from the same sample are listed, as sequenced in a study of shared clonotypes between healthy human individuals. Naive CD8 cells lacked CD45RO, underwent positive selection for CCR7 and left out terminally differentiated effector memory CD45RA+ cells. Only in-frame clones appear in the TCRdb table, and some are missing; sequencing was by immunoSEQ multiplex PCR. Here the sample spans hundreds of thousands of clones, roughly 95% being singletons. The sample was naive CD8+ T cells sorted from blood. Receptors originate from a woman aged 25 to 45 in good health.

This clone was counted a single time. V usage is TRBV19 and J usage is TRBJ2-3; 12 nucleotides align to TRBD2. V dropped 1 base and J dropped 3; count of bases not matched to a gene: 2. Germline V CDR1 and CDR2: LNHDA, SQIVND (reference sequence). The CDR3 contains 16 residues. The CDR3 reads CASSIGTSGKTDTQYF. DNA of the CDR3: TGTGCCAGTAGTATAGGGACTAGCGGGAAAACAGATACGCAGTATTTT.

The CDR3 nucleotides are TGTGCTAGTGGGGACTACAATGAGCAGTTCTTC. Amino acid sequence: CASGDYNEQFF. The rearrangement uses TRBV12-5 and TRBJ2-1; D unresolved. Per germline, CDR1 LGHNT and CDR2 FRNRAP. CDR3 length: 11 amino acids. Trimming pared 6 bases from V and 3 bases from J, leaving 3 bases between.

This rearrangement joins TRBV19 to TRBJ1-1; D gene unclear. The ends were cut back, 4 bases at V and 5 bases at J, with 8 bases in the middle. CDR3 length: 12 amino acids. CDR1 is LNHDA, CDR2 SQIVND, per germline (reference sequence). The CDR3 DNA is TGTGCCAGTAGTAGTTTGAGGACTGAAGCTTTCTTT. It yields the protein CASSSLRTEAFF.

The rearrangement uses TRBV21-1 and TRBJ1-5. TRBV21-1 is tagged as a pseudogene. The CDR3 covers 15 residues. This CDR3 reads CASSKGPSSNQPQHF. The CDR3 nucleotides are TGTGCCAGCAGCAAGGGTCCCAGCAGCAATCAGCCCCAGCATTTT.

This sequence joins TRBV7-7 and TRBJ1-4; maybe TRBD1 (6 bases). The CDR3 sequence is 15 residues long. CDR1 is SSHAT and CDR2 is FNYEAQ in the germline V gene (reference sequence). Deletions cut 5 bases from V and 4 bases from J, with 14 bases between. The CDR3 region has the DNA TGTGCCAGCAGCCGATTGGAGGGGGGTAATGAAAAACTGTTTTTT. Translated: CASSRLEGGNEKLFF.

This chain links TRBV27 with TRBJ2-3, with D possibly matching TRBD2 (6 bases). Per germline, CDR1 MNHEY and CDR2 SMNVEV (reference sequence). The CDR3 is 16 amino acids. Trimming removed 7 bases from V and 1 base from J, with 18 bases in between. CDR3 nucleotide sequence: TGTGCCAGCAAGAGAAGGGGAGGAGGTGGCACAGATACGCAGTATTTT. It is translated as CASKRRGGGGTDTQYF.

The chain links TRBV2 to TRBJ2-7; 8 bases line up with TRBD1. Per the germline V gene, CDR1 is SNHLY and CDR2 is FYNNEI. The CDR3 runs to 15 residues. The V gene end was trimmed by 0 bases and the J gene end by 5 bases; junction bases not matched to a gene: 6. CDR3 region: CASSEALVTGDEQYF. The CDR3 coding sequence is TGTGCCAGCAGTGAAGCGCTGGTGACAGGGGACGAGCAGTACTTC.

The CDR3 nucleotides read TGTGCCAGCAGCCCAAGTCCCAGGAAAGTTCGGGAGACCCAGTACTTC. It codes for CASSPSPRKVRETQYF. This chain connects TRBV7-2 to TRBJ2-5, with D hard to call. Germline CDR1 and CDR2: SGHTA and FQGNSA. The CDR3 covers 16 residues. Trimming shortened V by 5 bases and J by 5 bases, and 21 bases separated the two germline ends. Supplemented by reference TRBV7-2 and TRBJ2-5, the full variable domain reads GAGVSQSPSNKVTEKGKDVELRCDPISGHTALYWYRQSLGQGLEFLIYFQGNSAPDKSGLPSDRFSAERTGGSVSTLTIQRTQQEDSAVYLCASSPSPRKVRETQYFGPGTRLLVL.